These T cell receptor beta chains were read from a single sample in a study of blood T cell repertoires in COVID-19. Only in-frame clones appear in the TCRdb table, and some are missing; sequencing was by immunoSEQ multiplex PCR. Among approximately 300,000 clones listed, 87% were seen once. The source material was peripheral blood. These receptor sequences come from a woman aged 45-60 years who had recovered from COVID-19. The CDR3 runs from the conserved cysteine through the conserved F or W.

TRBJ1-6 TRBV7-9 CASSSSRGVDSPLHF
TRBJ1-2 TRBV4-1 CASSQEGNRYYGYTF
TRBJ2-5 TRBV3-1/TRBV3-2 CASSHSDLGSQETQYF
TRBJ2-1 TRBV29-1 CSVLPGLNNEQFF
TRBJ1-2 TRBV7-9 CASSLIRGHEYGYTF
TRBJ2-3 TRBV27 CASSSPGGTSVDTQYF
TRBJ2-1 TRBV7-9 CASSLAGGGEQFF
TRBJ2-3 TRBV7-3 CASSLRSGGGTDTQYF
TRBJ1-5 TRBV28 CASRRWNRGRRVDQPQHF
TRBJ2-1 TRBV30 CAWRLGSGAYNEQFF
TRBJ1-4 TRBV19 CASSFDRVAEKLFF
TRBJ1-5 TRBV9 CASSVGGSPTTHQPQHF
TRBJ1-1 TRBV4-2 CASSQDLRQLAEAFF
TRBJ2-7 TRBV5-1 CASRAGVSEQYF
TRBJ1-2 TRBV29-1 CSAFTDYGYTF
TRBJ1-2 TRBV19 CASRQGHLLLTNYGYTF
TRBJ2-1 TRBV11-1 CASSLTLEVYNEQFF
TRBJ2-7 TRBV2 CASSPRTGGQEQYF